The source of this T cell receptor (beta chain) is a study of blood T cell repertoires in COVID-19. The overall study: COVID-19 samples, acute and convalescent, were from the United States, Italy and Spain. The cDNA or gDNA used as material had been derived from T cells, B-cell-depleted T cells, or PBMCs.

Enrolled through a virtual design, the participants were between roughly 18 and 89 years of age and came from about two dozen US areas. Trimming stripped 6 bases from V and 0 bases from J, with 15 bases between. The CDR3 extends over 17 amino acids. Germline CDR1 is SGHTA and CDR2 is FQGNSA. The data were produced by immunoSEQ multiplex PCR, yet TCRdb's version contains in-frame clones alone and is incomplete. The sample consists of about 370,000 clones, around 89% of them appearing once. The sequence was obtained from a man younger than 35 who had recovered from COVID-19. V is TRBV7-2 and J is TRBJ1-6; TRBD1 is a possible D gene (6 bases). The material sequenced was PBMCs or T cells enriched from blood (not recorded which). This CDR3 reads CASRSAQGSSYNSPLHF. The CDR3 bases are TGTGCCAGCAGATCCGCCCAGGGGAGCTCCTATAATTCACCCCTCCACTTT.